The 4 T cell receptor beta chains given below trace back to one sample, sequenced in a study of shared clonotypes between healthy human individuals. Libraries were prepared by immunoSEQ multiplex PCR; TCRdb keeps only in-frame clonotypes and omits some of them. Among some 900,000 clones listed, approximately 76% were seen once. Input material: memory CD4+ T cells sorted from blood. Subset of the sample: CD45RA-negative fraction. The source of these receptors is a man aged 18 to 30 in good health.

The count of this clone is one. This chain connects TRBV2 to TRBJ2-5; 13 bases align to TRBD2. CDR1 and CDR2 from the germline V gene are SNHLY and FYNNEI. This CDR3 spans 14 amino acids. With V trimmed by 6 bases and J by 5 bases, 3 bases remained unmatched. DNA of the CDR3: TGTGCCAGCAGACTAGCGGGAGGGGGGGAGACCCAGTACTTC. Its translation is CASRLAGGGETQYF.

V and J are TRBV2 and TRBJ2-5, with 11 bases matching TRBD2. The germline V gene encodes CDR1 SNHLY and CDR2 FYNNEI. This CDR3 comprises 14 residues. Losses at the gene ends were 6 bases for V and 6 bases for J; bases not matched to a gene: 6. CDR3 loop: CASRDSGGAKTQYF. The CDR3 nucleotides are TGTGCCAGCAGAGATAGCGGGGGGGCCAAGACCCAGTACTTC.

The chain couples TRBV19 to TRBJ1-6; no definite D call. The germline V and J ends were trimmed by 3 bases and 5 bases, with 8 bases remaining between them. The CDR3 spans 14 residues. Germline lookup yields CDR1 LNHDA and CDR2 SQIVND (reference sequence). The CDR3 is CASSIRGDNSPLHF. DNA for the CDR3: TGTGCCAGTAGTATTCGGGGAGATAATTCACCCCTCCACTTT.

The rearrangement joins TRBV7-2 to TRBJ1-1; D gene unclear. CDR3 length: 13 amino acids. Per the germline V gene, CDR1 is SGHTA and CDR2 is FQGNSA. Trimming took off 4 bases at V and 5 bases at J, with 11 bases between the two ends. DNA of the CDR3: TGTGCCAGCAGCTCCGTAGGGTTGACTGAAGCTTTCTTT. Translating it yields CASSSVGLTEAFF.